The entry below describes one TCR beta chain. CD45RO-negative CD8 cells positively selected for CCR7 made up the naive population, which excluded terminally differentiated effector memory CD45RA+ cells. Every donor was a Caucasian adult from Nashville, Tennessee. The data belong to a study of shared clonotypes between healthy human individuals. Study-wide background: The people who gave samples were a couple of women and a few men aged 18 to 49.

CDR3 size: 13 residues. The germline gives CDR1 MNHEY, CDR2 SMNVEV (reference sequence). After removal of 4 bases from V and 7 bases from J, the junction contained 1 base not matched to a gene. At the deep level, the assay was run. Sorted-subset replicate PCRs used about 190 ng of genomic DNA. This amount corresponded to about 29,000 T cell genomes. TCRdb's copy holds only in-frame clones and misses some; the assay was immunoSEQ multiplex PCR. Of a few hundred thousand clones in the sample, roughly 95% were seen once. This chain links TRBV27 with TRBJ1-5, with 10 bases fitting TRBD1. The sample consisted of naive CD8+ T cells sorted from blood. This receptor was identified in a woman aged 25 to 45 in good health. The CDR3 nucleotides are TGTGCCAGCAGTTGGACAGGGGGGCAGCCCCAGCATTTT. It is translated as CASSWTGGQPQHF.